One and the same sample provided the 5 T cell receptor beta chains below, sequenced in a study of early T cells in non-severe SARS-CoV-2 infection. TCRdb passed the 5' RACE reads through MiXCR, listing each CDR3 protein once. The sample yields tens of thousands of distinct CDR3 sequences, around 12% seen once. The specimen comprised whole blood, sampled at baseline. These receptors all come from an adult who was a healthcare worker with PCR-confirmed SARS-CoV-2 infection or an uninfected control (not recorded which).

The chain joins TRBV5-1 to TRBJ2-7; tentative D call: TRBD1 (6 bases). The V and J ends lost 4 bases and 3 bases respectively, with 11 bases between them. CDR1 SGHRS and CDR2 YFSETQ come from the germline V gene. This CDR3 has 13 amino acids. The DNA of the CDR3 is TGCGCCAGCAGCCCACAGGGATTCTACGAGCAGTACTTC. Protein: CASSPQGFYEQYF. Full variable domain (rest looked up from reference TRBV5-1 and TRBJ2-7): KAGVTQTPRYLIKTRGQQVTLSCSPISGHRSVSWYQQTPGQGLQFLFEYFSETQRNKGNFPGRFSGRQFSNSRSEMNVSTLELGDSALYLCASSPQGFYEQYFGPGTRLTVT.

The V and J genes are TRBV11-3 and TRBJ1-2; TRBD1 aligns across 9 bases. Germline loops: CDR1 SGHNT, CDR2 YENEEA. The CDR3 sequence is 14 residues long. Losses at the gene ends were 2 bases for V and 8 bases for J; bases not matched to a gene: 6. The CDR3 loop is CASSLSNRGQGYTF. In DNA form, the CDR3 reads TGTGCCAGCAGCTTATCCAACAGGGGGCAAGGCTACACCTTC.

Only a few counts were recorded for this clonotype. This chain connects TRBV6-5 to TRBJ1-2; 7 nucleotides agree with TRBD1. The CDR3 covers 14 residues. Germline-derived CDR1 and CDR2 are MNHEY and SVGAGI. V was clipped by 0 bases and J by 5 bases; unmatched bases: 3. The chain's CDR3 is CASSYSSGGYGYTF. As DNA, the CDR3 is TGTGCCAGCAGTTACTCGTCAGGGGGATATGGCTACACCTTC.

This clonotype was detected many times. J is TRBJ1-1 and V is TRBV3-1; D call uncertain. Germline loops: CDR1 LGHDT, CDR2 YNNKEL (reference sequence). CDR3 size: 14 residues. Trimming removed 3 bases from V and 5 bases from J, with 13 bases in between. The CDR3 region is CASSQGERGTEAFF. CDR3 DNA sequence: TGTGCCAGCAGCCAGGGTGAGCGGGGAACTGAAGCTTTCTTT.

This clonotype showed up just a few times. The chain joins TRBV5-1 to TRBJ2-6; 9 bases fit TRBD1. Trimming cost V 0 bases and J 4 bases; bases outside gene matches: 8. CDR1 and CDR2 from the germline V gene are SGHRS and YFSETQ. The CDR3 totals 18 residues. CDR3 coding DNA: TGCGCCAGCAGCTTGGCACCAGGACAGGGGAAGGGGGCCAACGTCCTGACTTTC. The encoded protein is CASSLAPGQGKGANVLTF.